The next 3 T cell receptor beta chains were all read from a single sample in a study of neoadjuvant anti-PD-1 for oral cavity cancer. The table came from immunoSEQ multiplex PCR; TCRdb's copy has only in-frame clones and leaves some out. The table includes about 15,000 clones, around 40% detected once. Time point denoted: after neoadjuvant nivolumab, at surgical resection. The specimen was tumor tissue, collected after nivolumab (anti-PD-1) treatment. These receptors were taken from a person aged 35-79 years with oral cavity squamous cell carcinoma.

A few counts support this clone. The gene calls are TRBV11-2 and TRBJ2-1; 9 bases match TRBD2. Trimming took 2 bases from V and 9 from J; bases not matched to a gene: 8. The CDR3 contains 15 residues. Per the germline V gene, CDR1 is SGHAT and CDR2 is FQNNGV. The CDR3 DNA is TGTGCCAGCAGCTTACTAGCGGGGTACGGGGGTGAGCAGTTCTTC. It specifies CASSLLAGYGGEQFF.

The genes are TRBV7-9 and TRBJ2-7; D possibly corresponds to TRBD2 (5 bases). Trimming shortened V by 8 bases and J by 5 bases, and 19 bases separated the two germline ends. Per the germline V gene, CDR1 is SEHNR and CDR2 is FQNEAQ (reference sequence). This CDR3 region has 14 residues. CDR3 sequence reads: CASAKAGNIDEQYF. The CDR3 DNA sequence: TGTGCCAGCGCGAAGGCCGGGAATATCGACGAGCAGTACTTC.

This chain uses TRBV7-3 with TRBJ2-2; 8 positions agree with TRBD1. V lost 5 bases to trimming and J lost 5 bases; unmatched junction nucleotides: 13. This CDR3 is 17 amino acids long. Germline loops: CDR1 SGHTA, CDR2 FQGTGA. CDR3 DNA: TGTGCCAGCAGCCTCTACCCAGGACAGGGTGGTACCGGGGAGCTGTTTTTT. Translating it yields CASSLYPGQGGTGELFF.